The clone carrying this TCR beta chain was seen a few times. Its specificity is not known. These data belong to a study of beta chain features in type 1 diabetes. Study-level results: Shorter TCRB CDR3s, moderately but significantly so, were found in Type 1 diabetes patients in all four CD4+ subsets. It was not settled here whether HLA type affects TCRB rearrangement. In comparison with healthy donors, patients had naive, central memory and Treg TCRB repertoires that appeared more similar.

Germline CDR1 reads LNHDA; CDR2 reads SQIVND (reference sequence). This CDR3 comprises 15 residues. The germline V and J ends were trimmed by 1 base and 4 bases, with 13 bases remaining between them. Sequencing targeted expressed TCRB transcripts, as all isolated RNA had been reverse transcribed. Roughly 3.6 million reads was the average for naive, central memory and regulatory T cell samples. Only in-frame clones appear in the TCRdb table, and some are missing; sequencing was by immunoSEQ multiplex PCR. The sample shows 300,000 or so clones, approximately 15% of them seen only once. The sample comprised naive CD4+ T cells from blood. This receptor was taken from a woman aged 18-35 years with type 1 diabetes. The chain employs TRBV19 and TRBJ1-2; a possible D gene is TRBD1 (6 bases). CDR3 sequence: CASSIGRGAGYGYTF. The CDR3, as DNA: TGTGCCAGTAGTATAGGCAGGGGCGCCGGCTATGGCTACACCTTC.